The 24 T cell receptor beta chains below all came from one sample that was sequenced in a study of a mutant IDH1 vaccine in newly diagnosed glioma. Here immunoSEQ multiplex PCR was the method, and the copy in TCRdb shows in-frame clones only, minus some. The table shows 45,000 to 65,000 clones, with around three fifths occurring only once. Indicated time point: week 47, end of study. Doses consisted of 300 ug of mutant IDH1 20-mer peptide each, paired with topical imiquimod. These receptors have no known antigen. The sample consisted of peripheral blood mononuclear cells (PBMCs), taken from a glioma patient whose treatment included an IDH1 peptide vaccine. The source of these receptors is a man aged 35 to 55 with glioma. Some clones in this sample may be carry-over from other donors' samples.

The V gene is TRBV5-1, the J gene TRBJ2-3; 13 nucleotides align to TRBD2. This CDR3 spans 16 amino acids. The V segment lost 4 bases and the J segment 5 bases; nucleotides outside the gene matches: 7. In germline, CDR1 is SGHRS, CDR2 YFSETQ. The CDR3 protein is CASSTGLAGPRDTQYF. CDR3 in DNA: TGCGCCAGCAGCACGGGACTAGCGGGGCCGAGAGATACGCAGTATTTT.

There are a few counts of this clone. The chain is built from TRBV7-2 and TRBJ2-7; 7 nucleotides align to TRBD2. Looked up from germline, CDR1 is SGHTA and CDR2 is FQGNSA. The CDR3 runs 15 residues. V shed 1 base and J 0 bases; nucleotides not matched to a gene: 3. CDR3: CASSLVAGSSYEQYF. In DNA, the CDR3 is TGTGCCAGCAGCTTAGTAGCGGGTAGCTCCTACGAGCAGTACTTC.

This chain connects TRBV4-1 to TRBJ1-4; D ambiguous. Germline V gene data show CDR1 as MGHRA and CDR2 as YSYEKL. Between the trimmed V and J ends, which lost 1 base and 0 bases, there was a span of 15 bases. The CDR3 consists of 18 residues. The CDR3 region has the DNA TGCGCCAGCAGCCAAGGGCCCTTGCAGAGTGCAACTAATGAAAAACTGTTTTTT. Residues: CASSQGPLQSATNEKLFF.

The chain uses TRBV5-8 and TRBJ2-7; TRBD1 matches 10 bases. With V trimmed by 4 bases and J by 6 bases, 7 bases remained unmatched. The CDR3 covers 14 residues. Germline V gene sequence: CDR1 SGHTS, CDR2 YDEGEE. CDR3 bases: TGTGCCAGCAGCGTCGACAGGGGGCTGGGCGAGCAGTACTTC. As protein: CASSVDRGLGEQYF.

The V and J genes are TRBV4-2 and TRBJ2-5; 9 bases align to TRBD1. Germline CDR1 is LGHNA and CDR2 is YNFKEQ. This CDR3 spans 15 amino acids. J gave up 5 bases and V 4 bases, and 8 bases lay outside the gene matches. The CDR3 reads CASSLQGQGHETQYF. The DNA of the CDR3 is TGTGCCAGCAGCCTACAGGGACAGGGTCATGAGACCCAGTACTTC.

V gene TRBV6-5 combines with J gene TRBJ1-5, with unresolved D. The CDR3 has 13 residues. The germline V gene has CDR1 MNHEY and CDR2 SVGAGI. Between the trimmed V and J ends, which lost 0 bases and 6 bases, there was a span of 6 bases. CDR3 nucleotides: TGTGCCAGCAGTTACTCCCTAAGTCAGCCCCAGCATTTT. Encoded protein: CASSYSLSQPQHF.

V usage is TRBV6-5 and J usage is TRBJ1-1, with D possibly matching TRBD1 (6 bases). Trimming shortened V by 4 bases and J by 7 bases, and 19 bases separated the two germline ends. Germline CDR1 is MNHEY and CDR2 is SVGAGI. This CDR3 has 15 residues. The CDR3: CASSFGGTGLYEAFF. For the CDR3, the DNA is TGTGCCAGCAGTTTCGGGGGCACAGGGTTGTATGAAGCTTTCTTT.

The rearrangement joins TRBV19 to TRBJ2-1; TRBD2 matches at 9 bases. The CDR3 loop spans 17 amino acids. V was clipped by 6 bases and J by 6 bases; unmatched bases: 15. Germline CDR1 LNHDA, CDR2 SQIVND (reference sequence). CDR3 sequence: CASSSLGSGGPGNEQFF. The CDR3 nucleotides read TGTGCCAGTAGCTCGTTGGGAAGCGGGGGGCCTGGCAATGAGCAGTTCTTC. The whole variable domain, remainder taken from reference TRBV19 and TRBJ2-1, is DGGITQSPKYLFRKEGQNVTLSCEQNLNHDAMYWYRQDPGQGLRLIYYSQIVNDFQKGDIAEGYSVSREKKESFPLTVTSAQKNPTAFYLCASSSLGSGGPGNEQFFGPGTRLTVL.

The chain joins TRBV13 to TRBJ2-7; 15 bases line up with TRBD2. The junction had 9 bases not matched to a gene; V was cut back by 5 bases and J by 7 bases. CDR1 is PRHDT, CDR2 FYEKMQ, per germline (reference sequence). The length of the CDR3 is 16 residues. CDR3 sequence reads: CASSPGTSGGTREQYF. Here the CDR3 DNA reads TGTGCCAGCAGCCCTGGGACTAGCGGGGGGACTAGGGAGCAGTACTTC.

This clone was picked up a small number of times. The CDR3 nucleotides are TGCAGCTTCACCCGGAGGGTACCGAACACTGAAGCTTTCTTT. It is translated as CSFTRRVPNTEAFF. V usage is TRBV29-1 and J usage is TRBJ1-1; D is undetermined. CDR3 length: 14 amino acids. Germline loops: CDR1 SQVTM, CDR2 ANQGSEA. Trimming left V 8 bases short and J 1 base short, with 17 bases between.

The chain has TRBV5-1 and TRBJ2-1; either TRBD1 or TRBD2 may fit D (5 bases each). Germline loops: CDR1 SGHRS, CDR2 YFSETQ. This CDR3 is 15 amino acids long. V lost 0 bases to trimming and J lost 6 bases, with 13 bases between them. The CDR3 protein is CASSLEPGTINEQFF. Written as DNA, the CDR3 is TGCGCCAGCAGCTTGGAACCAGGGACGATCAATGAGCAGTTCTTC.

The sample holds a few counts of this clone. The chain links TRBV18 to TRBJ2-2; D is unresolved. V lost 1 base to trimming and J lost 0 bases, with 9 bases between them. The CDR3 is 16 residues long. CDR1 is KGHSH, CDR2 LQKENI, per germline. The CDR3: CASSPLAIANTGELFF. CDR3 sequence (DNA): TGTGCCAGCTCACCACTTGCAATTGCGAACACCGGGGAGCTGTTTTTT.

The J gene is TRBJ2-5, the V gene TRBV30; 7 bases are a match to TRBD2. CDR1 GTSNPN and CDR2 SVGIG come from the germline V gene (reference sequence). After removal of 1 base from V and 2 bases from J, the junction contained 7 bases not matched to a gene. The CDR3 length is 15 residues. CDR3 sequence (DNA): TGTGCCTGGAGTGATAAGGGGAGGGGTCAAGAGACCCAGTACTTC. This gives the protein CAWSDKGRGQETQYF.

CDR3 in DNA: TGTGCCAGCAGCCCGGGACAGAACTATGGCTACACCTTC. As protein: CASSPGQNYGYTF. The gene calls are TRBV7-9 and TRBJ1-2, with 7 bases fitting TRBD1. Germline lookup yields CDR1 SEHNR and CDR2 FQNEAQ (reference sequence). J lost 2 bases, V lost 5 bases, and 2 bases had no gene match. The CDR3 sequence is 13 residues long.

The chain is built from TRBV14 and TRBJ1-1; no clear D gene. Germline lookup yields CDR1 SGHDN and CDR2 FVKESK. The ends were cut back, 2 bases at V and 7 bases at J, with 5 bases in the middle. The CDR3 is 11 residues long. CDR3 DNA: TGTGCCAGCAGCCAATACAATGAAGCTTTCTTT. Protein sequence: CASSQYNEAFF.

This rearrangement joins TRBV11-1 to TRBJ1-1; D perhaps matches TRBD1 (5 bases). The CDR3 contains 15 residues. Germline CDR1 reads SGHAT; CDR2 reads FQDESV (reference sequence). Trimming removed 3 bases at V and 3 bases at J, with 14 bases between. The CDR3 region has the DNA TGTGCCAGCAGCTTGGACATCCTCAGGGACACTGAAGCTTTCTTT. It specifies CASSLDILRDTEAFF.

In DNA, the CDR3 is TGTGCCACCAGCAGCCACGGGACGGCATCCACCTACGAGCAGTACTTC. Translated: CATSSHGTASTYEQYF. The genes are TRBV15 and TRBJ2-7; either TRBD1 or TRBD2 may supply D (5 bases each). The CDR3 is made up of 16 amino acids. The V gene lost 3 bases and the J gene lost 2 bases, with 17 bases spanning the gap. The germline CDR1 and CDR2 sequences are LNHNV and YYDKDF (reference sequence).

This clone is labeled as medium-sized. This chain connects TRBV5-4 to TRBJ2-5; 9 nucleotides match TRBD1. The germline gives CDR1 SGHNT, CDR2 YYREEE (reference sequence). The V and J ends lost 4 bases and 5 bases, in that order; junction bases with no gene match: 9. There are 15 residues in the CDR3. CDR3 DNA: TGTGCCAGCAGCGGAAACAGGGGGCTCAAGGAGACCCAGTACTTC. This sequence encodes CASSGNRGLKETQYF.

The rearrangement links TRBV9 to TRBJ2-2; D perhaps matches TRBD2 (6 bases). This CDR3 spans 15 amino acids. V was cut by 4 bases and J by 5 bases, with 15 bases left in between. CDR1 is SGDLS and CDR2 is YYNGEE in the germline V gene. DNA for the CDR3: TGTGCCAGCAGCCGCCGGCTAGCGAGGACCGGGGAGCTGTTTTTT. Protein product: CASSRRLARTGELFF.

This sequence joins TRBV5-1 and TRBJ2-1; the D gene is possibly TRBD2 (6 bases). This CDR3 spans 13 amino acids. The germline V gene has CDR1 SGHRS and CDR2 YFSETQ. V shed 3 bases and J shed 6 bases, with 10 bases lying between them. The CDR3 sequence: CASSWGVVNEQFF. CDR3 sequence (DNA): TGCGCCAGCAGCTGGGGGGTGGTCAATGAGCAGTTCTTC.

This clone was observed a handful of times. The chain is built from TRBV4-2 and TRBJ2-7; possibly TRBD1 for D (6 bases). CDR3 length: 13 residues. Germline V gene sequence: CDR1 LGHNA, CDR2 YNFKEQ. V was shortened by 1 base and J by 7 bases, with 11 bases between the two germline ends. This CDR3 reads CASSQGQGREQYF. The DNA for the CDR3 is TGTGCCAGCAGCCAAGGTCAGGGGCGGGAGCAGTACTTC.

The chain recombines TRBV4-1 with TRBJ2-5; D is unresolved. Trimming cost V 3 bases and J 0 bases, with 32 bases left between them. This CDR3 has 22 residues. Germline V CDR1 and CDR2: MGHRA, YSYEKL. The CDR3 bases are TGCGCCAGCAGCCATCTGACCCACAGCCTTCGTGGCCGAACGCAGTACCAAGAGACCCAGTACTTC. The encoded protein is CASSHLTHSLRGRTQYQETQYF.

This chain joins TRBV18 and TRBJ1-1, with a tentative D call TRBD1 (5 bases). V dropped 3 bases and J dropped 1 base, with 12 bases sitting between them. Germline CDR1 and CDR2: KGHSH and LQKENI. This CDR3 is built from 15 residues. CDR3 protein: CASSPMTVTNTEAFF. CDR3 coding DNA: TGTGCCAGCTCACCTATGACAGTGACGAACACTGAAGCTTTCTTT.

The CDR3 DNA is TGTGCCAGCAGCTTAGATGGCGACAATGAGCAGTTCTTC. This translates into CASSLDGDNEQFF. V and J are TRBV7-9 and TRBJ2-1; D ambiguous. Trimming left V 1 base short and J 5 bases short, with 6 bases between. Germline values: CDR1 SEHNR, CDR2 FQNEAQ (reference sequence). The CDR3 extends over 13 amino acids.